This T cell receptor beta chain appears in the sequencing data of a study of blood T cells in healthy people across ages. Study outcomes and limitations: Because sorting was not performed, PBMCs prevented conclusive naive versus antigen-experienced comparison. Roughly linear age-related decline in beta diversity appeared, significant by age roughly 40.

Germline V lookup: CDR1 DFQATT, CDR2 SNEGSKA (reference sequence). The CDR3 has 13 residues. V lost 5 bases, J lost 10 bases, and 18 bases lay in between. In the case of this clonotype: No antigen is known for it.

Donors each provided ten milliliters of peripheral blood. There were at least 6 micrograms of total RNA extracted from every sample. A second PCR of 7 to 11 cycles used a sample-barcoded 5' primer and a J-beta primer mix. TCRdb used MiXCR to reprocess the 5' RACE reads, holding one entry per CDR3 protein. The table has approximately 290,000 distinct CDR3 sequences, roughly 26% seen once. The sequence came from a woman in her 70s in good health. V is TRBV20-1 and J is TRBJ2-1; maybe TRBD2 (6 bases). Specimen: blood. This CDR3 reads CSAVPRGLREQFF. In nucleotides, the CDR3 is TGCAGTGCTGTCCCAAGGGGACTGAGGGAGCAGTTCTTC.